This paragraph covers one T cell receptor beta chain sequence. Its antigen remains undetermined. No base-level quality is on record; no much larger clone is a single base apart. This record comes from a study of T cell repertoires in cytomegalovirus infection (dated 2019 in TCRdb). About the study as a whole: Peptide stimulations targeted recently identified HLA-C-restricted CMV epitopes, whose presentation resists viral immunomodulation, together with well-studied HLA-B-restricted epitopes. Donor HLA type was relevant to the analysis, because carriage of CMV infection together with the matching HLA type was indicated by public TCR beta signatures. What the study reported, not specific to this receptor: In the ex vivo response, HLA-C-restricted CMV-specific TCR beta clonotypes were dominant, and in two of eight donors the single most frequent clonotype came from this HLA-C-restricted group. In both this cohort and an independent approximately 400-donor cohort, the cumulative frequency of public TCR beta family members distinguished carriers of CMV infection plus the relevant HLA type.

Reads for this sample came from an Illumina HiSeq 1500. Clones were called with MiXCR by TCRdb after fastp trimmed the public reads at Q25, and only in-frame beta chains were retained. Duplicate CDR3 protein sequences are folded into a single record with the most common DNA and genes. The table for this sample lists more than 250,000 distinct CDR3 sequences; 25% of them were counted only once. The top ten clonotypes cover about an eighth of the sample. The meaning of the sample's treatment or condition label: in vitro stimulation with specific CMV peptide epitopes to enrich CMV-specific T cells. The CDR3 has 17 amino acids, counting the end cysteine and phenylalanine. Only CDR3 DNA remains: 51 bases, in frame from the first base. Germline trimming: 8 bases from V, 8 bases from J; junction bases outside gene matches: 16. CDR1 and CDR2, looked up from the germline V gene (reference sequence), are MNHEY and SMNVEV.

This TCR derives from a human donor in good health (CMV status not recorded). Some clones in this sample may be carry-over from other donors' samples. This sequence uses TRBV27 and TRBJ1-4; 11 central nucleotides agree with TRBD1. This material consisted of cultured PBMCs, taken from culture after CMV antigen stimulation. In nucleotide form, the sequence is TGTGCCAGCCTACCCCGGGACAGGGGGAGCGCCCCAGAAAAACTGTTTTTT. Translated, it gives CASLPRDRGSAPEKLFF.